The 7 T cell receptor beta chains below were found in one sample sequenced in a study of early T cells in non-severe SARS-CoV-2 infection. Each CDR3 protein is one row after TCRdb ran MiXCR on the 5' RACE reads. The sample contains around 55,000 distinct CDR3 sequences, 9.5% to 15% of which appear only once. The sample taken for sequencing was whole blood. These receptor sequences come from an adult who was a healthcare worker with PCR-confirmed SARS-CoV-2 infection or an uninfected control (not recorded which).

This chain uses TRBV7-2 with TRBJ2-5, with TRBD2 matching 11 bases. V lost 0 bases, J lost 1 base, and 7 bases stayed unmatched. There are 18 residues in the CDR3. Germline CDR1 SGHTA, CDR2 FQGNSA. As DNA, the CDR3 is TGTGCCAGCAGCTTAGCGCTCGGGCTAGCGGGAGGCCAAGAGACCCAGTACTTC. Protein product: CASSLALGLAGGQETQYF.

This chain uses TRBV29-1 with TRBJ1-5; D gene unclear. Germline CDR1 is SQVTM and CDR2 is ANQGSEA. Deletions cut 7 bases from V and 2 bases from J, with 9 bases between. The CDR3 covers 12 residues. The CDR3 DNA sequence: TGCAGCGCCTCCATGGGCAATCAGCCCCAGCATTTT. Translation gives CSASMGNQPQHF.

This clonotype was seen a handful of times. The CDR3 protein is CASTPLGGQNTGELFF. The CDR3 DNA follows: TGTGCCAGCACCCCTCTGGGGGGGCAGAACACCGGGGAGCTGTTTTTT. The V and J genes are TRBV7-8 and TRBJ2-2; D might be TRBD2 (7 bases). The CDR3 spans 16 residues. Germline V CDR1 and CDR2: SGHVS, FQNEAQ. Deletions cut 7 bases from V and 1 base from J, with 16 bases between.

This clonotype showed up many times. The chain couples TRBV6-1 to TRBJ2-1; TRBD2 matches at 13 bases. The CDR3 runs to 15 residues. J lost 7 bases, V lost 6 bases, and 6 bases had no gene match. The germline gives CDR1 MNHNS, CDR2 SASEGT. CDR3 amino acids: CASSRTSGRANEQFF. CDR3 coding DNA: TGTGCCAGCAGCCGCACTAGCGGGAGGGCGAATGAGCAGTTCTTC.

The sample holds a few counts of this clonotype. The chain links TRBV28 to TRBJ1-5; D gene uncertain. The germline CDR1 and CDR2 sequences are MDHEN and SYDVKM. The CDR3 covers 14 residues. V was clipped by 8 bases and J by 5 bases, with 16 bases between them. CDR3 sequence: CASQTRANYQPQHF. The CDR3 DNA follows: TGTGCCAGCCAGACCCGGGCCAACTATCAGCCCCAGCATTTT.

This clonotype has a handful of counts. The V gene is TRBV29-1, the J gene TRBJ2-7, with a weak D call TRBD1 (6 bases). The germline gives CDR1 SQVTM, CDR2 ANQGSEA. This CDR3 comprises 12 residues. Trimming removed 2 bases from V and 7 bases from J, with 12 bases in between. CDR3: CSVELGAGEQYF. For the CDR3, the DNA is TGCAGCGTTGAATTGGGGGCTGGAGAGCAGTACTTC.

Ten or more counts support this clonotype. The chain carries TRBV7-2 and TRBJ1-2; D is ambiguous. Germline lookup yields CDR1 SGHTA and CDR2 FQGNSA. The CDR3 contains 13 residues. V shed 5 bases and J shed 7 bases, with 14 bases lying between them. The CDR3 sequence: CASSPNPRGGYTF. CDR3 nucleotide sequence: TGTGCCAGCAGCCCAAACCCCAGAGGTGGCTACACCTTC. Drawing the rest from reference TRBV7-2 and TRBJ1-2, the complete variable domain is GAGVSQSPSNKVTEKGKDVELRCDPISGHTALYWYRQSLGQGLEFLIYFQGNSAPDKSGLPSDRFSAERTGGSVSTLTIQRTQQEDSAVYLCASSPNPRGGYTFGSGTRLTVV.